This TCR beta chain was captured in a study of shared clonotypes between healthy human individuals. As regards this clone: Its specificity is not known.

The study drew all its donors from Caucasian adults living in Nashville, Tennessee. Libraries were prepared by immunoSEQ multiplex PCR; TCRdb keeps only in-frame clonotypes and omits some of them. Of 2.5 million or so clones detected, around nine tenths appear once; the ten largest clones hold around 0.14%. From germline, CDR1 is SGHDT and CDR2 YYEEEE. The CDR3 runs to 14 residues. The ends were cut back, 0 bases at V and 5 bases at J, with 8 bases in the middle. Study-wide results and limits: Sharing across a few donors was seen in 4.5% to 6.5% of naive CD4 clonotypes.

The V and J genes are TRBV5-6 and TRBJ1-4; D remains unclear. This sequence originates from a man between 18 and 29 years old in good health. Sequencing was carried out using naive CD4+ T cells sorted from blood. The subset is: CD45RA+ positively selected. For the CDR3, the DNA is TGTGCCAGCAGCTTGGCGGGGAGAAATGAAAAACTGTTTTTT. Amino acids: CASSLAGRNEKLFF.